The T cell receptor beta chain under discussion was sequenced for a study of T cells after yellow fever vaccination (dated by TCRdb to 2018 to 2020). Regarding the research as a whole: The SMART-Seq v4 Ultra Low Input RNA kit was used to prepare libraries from fractions with low cell numbers. To follow T-cell clones before and after both primary and booster YFV17D yellow fever vaccination, bulk TCR alpha and beta repertoires underwent longitudinal sequencing. Blood was drawn at multiple timepoints before and after primary and secondary immunization, with bulk PBMC replicates and cell subsets isolated. The cohort comprised two healthy male donors, one aged 18 to 30 and one aged 30 to 40 years.

This clonotype came up a few times. Its antigen remains unidentified. Per-nucleotide qualities are absent, and no much larger clonotype sits a single base away. The sample was run on an Illumina NovaSeq 6000. TCR cDNA was made using 5'RACE template switching, a step that added a universal primer site and unique molecular identifiers. Priming of cDNA synthesis was performed from both the TCR alpha and TCR beta constant segments. Libraries were amplified in two PCR steps, with sample barcodes and sequencing adapters added in the second step. Sequencing of libraries was done on Illumina HiSeq 2500 (2x100 bp) or NovaSeq (2x150 bp). The authors processed their data as follows. MIGEC handled demultiplexing of reads and collapsing into UMI consensus sequences, while MiXCR performed V(D)J alignment. Using edgeR on replicate PBMC samples, clonotypes were called vaccine-responding if FDR was below 0.01 and the log2 fold change was above 5 up to day 15. Bulk clonotypes were assigned CD4 or CD8 identity according to which sequenced CD4 or CD8 repertoire held them at higher abundance. Starting from the raw public reads, TCRdb applied fastp trimming at Q25, assembled clones with MiXCR and retained in-frame beta chains. Rows matching on CDR3 protein sequence are summarized as one entry with the most common DNA and genes. TCRdb, not the authors, supplied the V and J calls. The sample data list 300,000 to 400,000 distinct CDR3 sequences, and 12% of these were observed just once. The top ten constitute 2.5% to 4% of the sample.

The sample's treatment or condition label, decoded: live attenuated yellow fever vaccine strain. A standard Ficoll-Paque protocol was used to isolate PBMCs from peripheral blood. Dynabeads CD4 and CD8 positive selection kits were used to isolate CD4 and CD8 T-cell fractions. TriZol was used to extract RNA from bulk PBMCs, CD4 and CD8 fractions, and dextramer-positive and dextramer-negative fractions. The CDR3 runs 17 residues from the cysteine to the phenylalanine. Only the CDR3 part of the read is kept: 51 bases, read in frame from the first base. CDR1 and CDR2, per the germline V gene, are SGHRS and YFSETQ. Trimming removed 4 bases from V and 4 bases from J; the gene matches leave 8 bases unexplained. Findings and caveats that apply to the study as a whole: After the booster, most clones that had expanded after primary vaccination were detected again (approximately 96% of CD4 and around nine tenths of CD8), suggesting broad maintenance of memory. A small fraction of clonotypes appeared in both the CD4 and CD8 compartments, likely as a result of convergent recombination. Compared with the primary T-cell response, the secondary T-cell response was faster but weaker, reaching its peak on day 5 rather than on day 15. Computational filtering was needed because FACS-sorted repertoires could contain abundant contaminating clonotypes from the bulk population. The study included only two donors, which limits how far the findings can be generalized.

In this chain, TRBV5-1 is recombined with TRBJ2-3; the junction holds 14 bases that match TRBD2. The clonotype comes from a man younger than 35 who received the YFV17D yellow fever vaccine. Sequenced material: CD4+ T cells sorted from PBMCs, taken 15 days after the yellow fever booster vaccination. The CDR3 region has the sequence CASSMTSGGAGADTQYF. At the DNA level, the sequence is TGCGCCAGCAGCATGACTAGCGGGGGGGCCGGGGCAGATACGCAGTATTTT.